These 7 T cell receptor beta chains originate from one sample sequenced in a study of OX40 agonist ivuxolimab in advanced cancers. The protocol was immunoSEQ multiplex PCR, while the TCRdb copy is restricted to in-frame clones and leaves out a portion. The sample lists about 47,000 clones; about 83% were seen once. Here the sequenced sample was CD4+ or CD8+ T cells sorted from blood, taken in a trial of the OX40 agonist ivuxolimab. The source of these receptors is an adult with an advanced solid tumor such as melanoma, head and neck, liver or kidney cancer.

This sequence joins TRBV7-2 and TRBJ1-5; D gene uncertain. Deletions cut 5 bases from V and 4 bases from J, with 12 bases between. This CDR3 has 14 amino acids. Germline values: CDR1 SGHTA, CDR2 FQGNSA. The CDR3 loop reads CASSQGRGNQPQHF. The DNA of the CDR3 is TGTGCCAGCAGCCAAGGACGGGGAAATCAGCCCCAGCATTTT.

This chain uses TRBV10-3 with TRBJ2-5; TRBD2 matches at 14 bases. The CDR3 covers 17 residues. Germline V gene sequence: CDR1 ENHRY, CDR2 SYGVKD. The trim removed 5 bases at V and 14 bases at J, leaving 19 bases unmatched. CDR3 sequence reads: CAISPNPGTSGSWWPYF. In DNA, the CDR3 is TGTGCCATCAGTCCTAATCCCGGGACTAGCGGGAGTTGGTGGCCCTACTTC.

The chain carries TRBV30 and TRBJ2-7; no reliable D call. Per the germline V gene, CDR1 is GTSNPN and CDR2 is SVGIG (reference sequence). CDR3 size: 14 residues. Trimming removed 2 bases at V and 6 bases at J, with 17 bases between. CDR3 coding DNA: TGTGCCTGGAGTTTTTCCCTCTGGACCGGCGAGCAGTACTTC. Amino acids: CAWSFSLWTGEQYF.

J is TRBJ2-2 and V is TRBV5-5; TRBD1 might be the D (6 bases). V lost 2 bases and J lost 2, with 7 bases in between. In germline, CDR1 is SGHKS, CDR2 YYEKEE (reference sequence). The CDR3 extends over 14 amino acids. In DNA, the CDR3 is TGTGCCAGCAGCTTTGGGACAAACACCGGGGAGCTGTTTTTT. Translated, it gives CASSFGTNTGELFF.

The V gene is TRBV5-5, the J gene TRBJ2-7; TRBD1 agrees at 7 bases. V lost 4 bases, J lost 7 bases, and 14 bases stayed unmatched. Germline values: CDR1 SGHKS, CDR2 YYEKEE (reference sequence). The CDR3 is 15 residues long. CDR3 in amino acids: CASSQSQGSLGEQYF. The CDR3 bases are TGTGCCAGCAGCCAATCACAGGGGTCTCTGGGGGAGCAGTACTTC. The entire variable domain, with the rest obtained from reference TRBV5-5 and TRBJ2-7, is as follows: DAGVTQSPTHLIKTRGQQVTLRCSPISGHKSVSWYQQVLGQGPQFIFQYYEKEERGRGNFPDRFSARQFPNYSSELNVNALLLGDSALYLCASSQSQGSLGEQYFGPGTRLTVT.

The chain carries TRBV28 and TRBJ2-2; 8 bases are shared with TRBD1. This CDR3 is built from 17 residues. Germline CDR1 and CDR2: MDHEN and SYDVKM. V trimming: 3 bases; J trimming: 4 bases; junction bases outside the gene matches: 10. The CDR3: CASSLPNRGSRTGELFF. CDR3 in DNA: TGTGCCAGCAGTTTGCCCAACAGGGGGTCTCGCACCGGGGAGCTGTTTTTT. Using reference TRBV28 and TRBJ2-2 for the parts outside the CDR3, the full variable domain is DVKVTQSSRYLVKRTGEKVFLECVQDMDHENMFWYRQDPGLGLRLIYFSYDVKMKEKGDIPEGYSVSREKKERFSLILESASTNQTSMYLCASSLPNRGSRTGELFFGEGSRLTVL.

This chain connects TRBV6-1 to TRBJ1-4, with D tentatively TRBD1 (6 bases). The CDR3 loop spans 14 amino acids. Germline V CDR1 and CDR2: MNHNS, SASEGT. V shed 6 bases and J shed 6 bases, with 14 bases lying between them. The CDR3 nucleotides are TGTGCCAGCAGAGACAGGCCGTTTGATGAAAAACTGTTTTTT. Its translation is CASRDRPFDEKLFF.